The 21 T cell receptor beta chains presented below share a single source sample, sequenced in a study of T cell responses to AZD1222 COVID-19 vaccine (dated by TCRdb to the early 2020s). The time point label corresponds to: baseline before first vaccination. Libraries were made using the immunoSEQ multiplex PCR assay. As stored in TCRdb, this immuneACCESS dataset retains in-frame rearrangements with V and J assigned. A fraction of the clones does not appear; measured against another copy, unresolved V genes explain less than half of the discrepancy, and the remainder lacks a known reason. The sample table holds 150,000 to 180,000 clones, of which more than 90% were seen once. The top ten clonotypes cover 18% of the sample. The sequenced sample was peripheral blood, obtained on day 0 of AZD1222 vaccination. The receptors derive from an adult in good health.

The genes are TRBV10-3 and TRBJ1-3, with a tentative D call TRBD1 (5 bases). CDR1 and CDR2 (germline): ENHRY, SYGVKD. Trimming removed 3 bases from V and 2 bases from J, with 8 bases in between. This CDR3 has 14 residues. CDR3 nucleotides: TGTGCCATCAGTGAATGGGGGGCTGGAAACACCATATATTTT. It translates to CAISEWGAGNTIYF.

The J gene is TRBJ2-5, the V gene TRBV15; weak D call: TRBD1 (5 bases). The germline V gene encodes CDR1 LNHNV and CDR2 YYDKDF (reference sequence). Between the trimmed V and J ends, which lost 5 bases and 4 bases, there was a span of 11 bases. This CDR3 contains 13 residues. The DNA for the CDR3 is TGTGCCACCAGCCCTAGGCAGGGAGAGACCCAGTACTTC. Translating gives CATSPRQGETQYF.

The chain carries TRBV9 and TRBJ2-1; 7 bases line up with TRBD2. CDR1 and CDR2 (germline): SGDLS, YYNGEE. This CDR3 spans 14 amino acids. The trim removed 6 bases at V and 9 bases at J, leaving 12 bases unmatched. The CDR3 DNA sequence: TGTGCCAGCACCACCGCTAGCGGCGGTGCTGAGCAGTTCTTC. As protein: CASTTASGGAEQFF.

This rearrangement joins TRBV6-2 or TRBV6-3 to TRBJ2-3, with D perhaps assigned TRBD1 or TRBD2 (5 bases each). In germline, CDR1 is MNHEY, CDR2 SVGEGT. The CDR3 totals 16 residues. The V end lost 6 bases, the J end lost 0 bases, and 16 bases lay between the germline ends. Here the CDR3 reads CASSHGTADSTDTQYF. The CDR3 DNA is TGTGCCAGCAGCCACGGGACCGCCGACAGCACAGATACGCAGTATTTT.

The rearrangement joins TRBV7-2 to TRBJ2-1, with 9 bases fitting TRBD2. CDR1 is SGHTA and CDR2 is FQGNSA in the germline V gene. CDR3 length: 16 amino acids. After removal of 5 bases from V and 7 bases from J, the junction contained 12 bases not matched to a gene. The DNA of the CDR3 is TGTGCCAGCAGCCGCGGGGGCGGGGGGGCTTTGAATGAGCAGTTCTTC. This sequence encodes CASSRGGGGALNEQFF.

The V and J genes are TRBV7-2 and TRBJ2-3; D unresolved. CDR1 SGHTA and CDR2 FQGNSA come from the germline V gene. The V end lost 5 bases, the J end lost 2 bases, and 8 bases lay between the germline ends. The CDR3 consists of 13 residues. The CDR3 DNA is TGTGCCAGCAGCCCGGGCCTCACAGATACGCAGTATTTT. Its translation: CASSPGLTDTQYF.

The gene calls are TRBV24-1 and TRBJ1-2, with D uncertain. The ends were cut back, 7 bases at V and 5 bases at J, with 16 bases in the middle. CDR1 is KGHDR, CDR2 SFDVKD, per germline. CDR3 length: 14 residues. The CDR3 nucleotides are TGTGCCACCAGCGATCGGGGAAGCCCTTATGGCTACACCTTC. Its translation is CATSDRGSPYGYTF.

This chain links TRBV4-1 with TRBJ1-4; D ambiguous. The CDR3 is made up of 15 amino acids. The germline gives CDR1 MGHRA, CDR2 YSYEKL. Deletions cut 3 bases from V and 2 bases from J, with 10 bases between. CDR3 DNA sequence: TGCGCCAGCAGCCACAACTCGGAGACTAATGAAAAACTGTTTTTT. This translates into CASSHNSETNEKLFF.

The chain has TRBV28 and TRBJ2-7; 8 positions match TRBD2. The CDR3 is made up of 16 amino acids. V shed 2 bases, J shed 3 bases, and the junction held 9 bases outside the gene matches. Germline V CDR1 and CDR2: MDHEN, SYDVKM. The CDR3 bases are TGTGCCAGCAGTTTAGCTGCGGGGGGAACGAACTACGAGCAGTACTTC. It specifies CASSLAAGGTNYEQYF.

The chain has TRBV5-1 and TRBJ2-5; D is perhaps TRBD1 (6 bases). This CDR3 is 15 amino acids long. V lost 4 bases, J lost 5 bases, and 18 bases lay in between. CDR1 and CDR2 from the germline V gene are SGHRS and YFSETQ. The CDR3, as DNA: TGCGCCAGCAGCCTCCTAGCAGGGGTGGCGGAGACCCAGTACTTC. Residues: CASSLLAGVAETQYF. Complete variable domain (other parts from reference TRBV5-1 and TRBJ2-5): KAGVTQTPRYLIKTRGQQVTLSCSPISGHRSVSWYQQTPGQGLQFLFEYFSETQRNKGNFPGRFSGRQFSNSRSEMNVSTLELGDSALYLCASSLLAGVAETQYFGPGTRLLVL.

The chain recombines TRBV28 with TRBJ1-5, with D perhaps TRBD1 (6 bases). Germline CDR1 reads MDHEN; CDR2 reads SYDVKM. V dropped 4 bases and J dropped 5 bases, with 12 bases sitting between them. This CDR3 is 14 amino acids long. The CDR3 region is CASSSGGGYQPQHF. The CDR3 coding sequence is TGTGCCAGCAGTTCGGGAGGGGGATATCAGCCCCAGCATTTT.

The rearrangement joins TRBV18 to TRBJ2-1, with 8 bases matching TRBD1. The germline CDR1 and CDR2 sequences are KGHSH and LQKENI. After removal of 5 bases from V and 3 bases from J, the junction contained 3 bases not matched to a gene. The CDR3 has 14 amino acids. The CDR3 sequence is CASSEDRDYNEQFF. CDR3 DNA: TGTGCCAGCTCAGAGGACAGGGACTACAATGAGCAGTTCTTC. The full variable domain, in which reference TRBV18 and TRBJ2-1 provide the parts outside the CDR3, is NAGVMQNPRHLVRRRGQEARLRCSPMKGHSHVYWYRQLPEEGLKFMVYLQKENIIDESGMPKERFSAEFPKEGPSILRIQQVVRGDSAAYFCASSEDRDYNEQFFGPGTRLTVL.

This chain uses TRBV14 with TRBJ2-2, with D hard to call. Germline V lookup: CDR1 SGHDN, CDR2 FVKESK. The V and J ends lost 1 base and 7 bases respectively, with 4 bases between them. This CDR3 region has 12 residues. The chain's CDR3 is CASSQANGELFF. For the CDR3, the DNA is TGTGCCAGCAGCCAAGCGAACGGGGAGCTGTTTTTT.

This sequence joins TRBV9 and TRBJ2-1, with 8 bases aligning to TRBD1. The germline V gene has CDR1 SGDLS and CDR2 YYNGEE. J was trimmed by 8 bases and V by 4 bases; bases with no gene match: 17. This CDR3 is 17 amino acids long. Here the CDR3 reads CASSPRGFGQGIYEQFF. CDR3 nucleotide sequence: TGTGCCAGCAGCCCACGTGGTTTCGGACAGGGTATCTATGAGCAGTTCTTC.

The J gene is TRBJ1-6, the V gene TRBV12-3 or TRBV12-4; D unclear. Trimming left V 5 bases short and J 12 bases short, with 14 bases between. This CDR3 is 13 amino acids long. The chain's CDR3 is CASSPRRFQPLHF. The CDR3 DNA is TGTGCCAGCAGTCCCCGACGGTTCCAACCCCTCCACTTT.

The V and J genes are TRBV3-1 (or the pseudogene TRBV3-2) and TRBJ1-5; 11 nucleotides agree with TRBD1. V was pared by 1 base and J by 7 bases, with 6 bases of the junction left unmatched. The CDR3 extends over 16 amino acids. CDR1 LGHDT and CDR2 YNNKEL come from the germline V gene (reference sequence). The CDR3 protein is CASSQGTGGAEQPQHF. The CDR3, as DNA: TGTGCCAGCAGCCAAGGGACAGGGGGCGCTGAGCAGCCCCAGCATTTT.

The chain joins TRBV6-5 to TRBJ2-7; D is unclear. V lost 6 bases, J lost 2 bases, and 14 bases lay in between. The CDR3 runs to 14 residues. Germline V gene data show CDR1 as MNHEY and CDR2 as SVGAGI. The CDR3 protein is CASRPSDLPYEQYF. The CDR3 DNA follows: TGTGCCAGCAGACCTTCTGACTTACCCTACGAGCAGTACTTC.

This clone was seen once. The chain employs TRBV28 and TRBJ1-2; TRBD1 aligns across 7 bases. CDR1 is MDHEN and CDR2 is SYDVKM in the germline V gene. With 6 bases clipped from V and 4 bases from J, the junction kept 5 bases outside the gene matches. The CDR3 sequence is 13 residues long. CDR3 nucleotide sequence: TGTGCCAGCAGCCCAGGGGGGGTCTATGGCTACACCTTC. This translates into CASSPGGVYGYTF.

The chain joins TRBV5-1 to TRBJ1-2; no definite D call. Trimming took off 0 bases at V and 4 bases at J, with 7 bases between the two ends. The germline CDR1 and CDR2 sequences are SGHRS and YFSETQ. The CDR3 extends over 13 amino acids. The CDR3 spells CASSLERFYGYTF. The CDR3 DNA reads TGCGCCAGCAGCTTGGAACGGTTCTATGGCTACACCTTC.

The V and J genes are TRBV2 and TRBJ1-2, with TRBD1 identical over 9 bases. The junction had 20 bases not matched to a gene; V was cut back by 5 bases and J by 4 bases. Germline CDR1 reads SNHLY; CDR2 reads FYNNEI. The CDR3 loop spans 19 amino acids. DNA of the CDR3: TGTGCCAGCAGTACTCCCGCCGGGACAGGGACCAGGGGGAGCTATGGCTACACCTTC. Its translation: CASSTPAGTGTRGSYGYTF.

This sequence joins TRBV18 and TRBJ2-5; no clear D. Trimming pared 1 base from V and 0 bases from J, leaving 12 bases between. CDR3 length equals 16 residues. Germline values: CDR1 KGHSH, CDR2 LQKENI. The CDR3 protein is CASSPRRLLYQETQYF. CDR3 DNA: TGTGCCAGCTCACCACGAAGACTGCTGTACCAAGAGACCCAGTACTTC.